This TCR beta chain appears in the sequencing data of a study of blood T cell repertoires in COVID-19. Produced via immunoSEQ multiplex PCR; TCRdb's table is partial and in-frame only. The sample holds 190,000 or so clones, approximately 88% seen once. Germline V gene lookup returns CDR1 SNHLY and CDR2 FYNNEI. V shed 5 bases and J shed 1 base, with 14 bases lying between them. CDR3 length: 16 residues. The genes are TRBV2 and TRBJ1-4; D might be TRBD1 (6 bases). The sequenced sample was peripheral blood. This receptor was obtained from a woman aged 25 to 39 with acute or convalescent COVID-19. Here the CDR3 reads CASSRQTGGTNEKLFF. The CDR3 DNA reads TGTGCCAGCAGTCGCCAGACAGGTGGAACTAATGAAAAACTGTTTTTT.